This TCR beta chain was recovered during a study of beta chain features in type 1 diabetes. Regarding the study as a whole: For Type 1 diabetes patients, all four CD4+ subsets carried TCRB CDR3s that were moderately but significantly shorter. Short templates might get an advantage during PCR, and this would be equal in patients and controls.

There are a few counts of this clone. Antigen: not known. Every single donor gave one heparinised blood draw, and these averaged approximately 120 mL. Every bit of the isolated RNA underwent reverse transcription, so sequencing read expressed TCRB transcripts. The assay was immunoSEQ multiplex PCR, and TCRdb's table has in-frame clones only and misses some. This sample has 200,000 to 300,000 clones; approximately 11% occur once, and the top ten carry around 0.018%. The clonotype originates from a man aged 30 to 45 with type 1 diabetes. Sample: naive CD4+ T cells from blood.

CDR3 region: CASSFRGIYNEQFF. CDR3 DNA: TGCGCCAGCAGCTTCAGGGGGATCTACAATGAGCAGTTCTTC. The chain uses TRBV5-1 and TRBJ2-1; the match to TRBD1 covers 7 bases. Germline V gene data show CDR1 as SGHRS and CDR2 as YFSETQ. This CDR3 comprises 14 residues. The V segment lost 2 bases and the J segment 3 bases; nucleotides outside the gene matches: 2.